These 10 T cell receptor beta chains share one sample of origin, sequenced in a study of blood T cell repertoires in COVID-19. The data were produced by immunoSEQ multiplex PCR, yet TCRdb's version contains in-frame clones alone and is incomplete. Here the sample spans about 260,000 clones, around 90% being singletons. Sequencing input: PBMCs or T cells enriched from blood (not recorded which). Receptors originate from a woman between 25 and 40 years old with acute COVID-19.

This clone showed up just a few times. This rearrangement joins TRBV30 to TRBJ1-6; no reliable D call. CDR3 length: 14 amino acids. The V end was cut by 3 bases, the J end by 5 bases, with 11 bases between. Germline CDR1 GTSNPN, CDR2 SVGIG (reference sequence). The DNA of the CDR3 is TGTGCCTGGAGGGGAGACACCGATAATTCACCCCTCCACTTT. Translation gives CAWRGDTDNSPLHF.

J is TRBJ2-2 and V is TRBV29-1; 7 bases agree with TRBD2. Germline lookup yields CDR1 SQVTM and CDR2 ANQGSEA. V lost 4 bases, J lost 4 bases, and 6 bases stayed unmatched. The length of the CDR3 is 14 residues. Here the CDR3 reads CSVVMTSLTGELFF. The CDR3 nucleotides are TGCAGCGTTGTTATGACTAGCCTCACCGGGGAGCTGTTTTTT.

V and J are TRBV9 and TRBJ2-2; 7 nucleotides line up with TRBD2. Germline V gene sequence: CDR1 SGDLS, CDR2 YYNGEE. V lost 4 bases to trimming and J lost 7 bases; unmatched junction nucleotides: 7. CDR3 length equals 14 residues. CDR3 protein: CASSPKPGGGELFF. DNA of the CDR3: TGTGCCAGCAGCCCTAAGCCGGGGGGCGGGGAGCTGTTTTTT.

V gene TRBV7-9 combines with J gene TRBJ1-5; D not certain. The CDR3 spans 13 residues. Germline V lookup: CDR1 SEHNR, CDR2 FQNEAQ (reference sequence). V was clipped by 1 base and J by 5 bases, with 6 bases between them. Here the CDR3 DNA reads TGTGCCAGCAGCTTAGGAGGAGATCAGCCCCAGCATTTT. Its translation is CASSLGGDQPQHF.

The CDR3: CASLASGTDTQYF. The CDR3 nucleotides read TGTGCCAGCTTAGCGTCTGGGACAGATACGCAGTATTTT. V is TRBV3-1 (or the pseudogene TRBV3-2) and J is TRBJ2-3, with D possibly being TRBD2 (5 bases). V was trimmed by 8 bases and J by 3 bases, leaving 12 bases between them. Germline V gene data show CDR1 as LGHDT and CDR2 as YNNKEL (reference sequence). The length of the CDR3 is 13 residues.

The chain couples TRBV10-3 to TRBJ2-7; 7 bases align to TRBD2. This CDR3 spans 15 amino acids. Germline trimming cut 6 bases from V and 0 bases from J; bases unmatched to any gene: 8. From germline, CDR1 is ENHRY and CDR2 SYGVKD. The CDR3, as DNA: TGTGCCATCAGGCCGGCTAGCGGTACCTCCTACGAGCAGTACTTC. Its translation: CAIRPASGTSYEQYF.

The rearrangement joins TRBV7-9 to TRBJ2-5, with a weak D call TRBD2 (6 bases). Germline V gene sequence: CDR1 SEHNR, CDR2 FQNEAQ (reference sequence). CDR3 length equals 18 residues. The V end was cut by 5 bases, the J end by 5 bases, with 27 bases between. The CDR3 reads CASSQRFDVAATGETQYF. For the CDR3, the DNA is TGTGCCAGCAGCCAACGTTTCGATGTAGCGGCTACCGGGGAGACCCAGTACTTC.

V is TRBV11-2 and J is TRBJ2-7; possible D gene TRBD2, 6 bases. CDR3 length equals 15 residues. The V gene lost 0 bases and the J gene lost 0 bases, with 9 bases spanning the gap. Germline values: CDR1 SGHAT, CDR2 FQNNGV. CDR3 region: CASSLEPDYSYEQYF. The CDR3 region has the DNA TGTGCCAGCAGCTTAGAGCCGGACTACTCCTACGAGCAGTACTTC. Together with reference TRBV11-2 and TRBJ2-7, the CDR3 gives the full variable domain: EAGVAQSPRYKIIEKRQSVAFWCNPISGHATLYWYQQILGQGPKLLIQFQNNGVVDDSQLPKDRFSAERLKGVDSTLKIQPAKLEDSAVYLCASSLEPDYSYEQYFGPGTRLTVT.

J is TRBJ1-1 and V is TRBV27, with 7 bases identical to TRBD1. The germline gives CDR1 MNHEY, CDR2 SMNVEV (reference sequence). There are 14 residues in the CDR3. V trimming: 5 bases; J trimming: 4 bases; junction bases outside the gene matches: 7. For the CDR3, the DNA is TGTGCCAGCAGTCTAGCAGGGGGGCCCACTGAAGCTTTCTTT. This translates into CASSLAGGPTEAFF.

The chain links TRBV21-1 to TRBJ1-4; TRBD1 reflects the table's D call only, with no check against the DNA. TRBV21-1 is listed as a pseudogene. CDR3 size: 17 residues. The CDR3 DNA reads TGTGCCAGCAGCAGAGATTTAGCACCACAGGGCCACGAAAAACTGTTTTTT. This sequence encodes CASSRDLAPQGHEKLFF.